The entry below describes one T cell receptor beta chain. The data derive from a study of Ad26.COV2.S vaccination and SARS-CoV-2 variants. Between the trimmed V and J ends, which lost 7 bases and 2 bases, there was a span of 11 bases. Germline CDR1 is MNHEY and CDR2 is SVGAGI. The CDR3 totals 13 residues. Treatment reported: around 19 received Ad26.COV2.S at low or high dose, single or two shots; several received placebo; per-sample allocation not given. Samples analyzed were those drawn on day 63 after the first vaccine or placebo injection. Repertoires were generated with immunoSEQ multiplex PCR, while TCRdb's copy carries only in-frame clones and drops some. Among a few hundred thousand clones listed, 83% were seen once.

Specimen: peripheral blood, collected in a trial of Ad26.COV2.S vaccine versus placebo. This clonotype was sampled from a person aged 18 to 65 who received the Ad26.COV2.S COVID-19 vaccine or a placebo. J is TRBJ1-1 and V is TRBV6-5, with no clear D. CDR3 loop: CASIIGFNTEAFF. The CDR3 DNA reads TGTGCCAGCATCATCGGGTTTAACACTGAAGCTTTCTTT.